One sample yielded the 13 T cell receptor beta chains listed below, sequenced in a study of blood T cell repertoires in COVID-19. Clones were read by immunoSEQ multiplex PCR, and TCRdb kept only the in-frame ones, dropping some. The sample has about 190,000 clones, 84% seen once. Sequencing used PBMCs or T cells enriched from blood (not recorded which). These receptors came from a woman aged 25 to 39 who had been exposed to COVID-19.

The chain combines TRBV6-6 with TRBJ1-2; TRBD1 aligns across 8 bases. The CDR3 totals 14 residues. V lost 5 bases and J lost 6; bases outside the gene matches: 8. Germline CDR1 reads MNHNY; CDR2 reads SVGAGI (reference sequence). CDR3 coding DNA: TGTGCCAGCAGTACTACGGGACAGGCGCATGGCTACACCTTC. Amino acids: CASSTTGQAHGYTF.

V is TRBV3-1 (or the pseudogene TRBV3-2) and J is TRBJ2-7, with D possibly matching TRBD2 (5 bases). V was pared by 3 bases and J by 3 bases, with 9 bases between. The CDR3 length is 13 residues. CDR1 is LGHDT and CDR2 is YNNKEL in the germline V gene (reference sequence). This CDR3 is CASSHGLYYEQYF. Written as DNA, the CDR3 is TGTGCCAGCAGCCACGGACTCTACTACGAGCAGTACTTC.

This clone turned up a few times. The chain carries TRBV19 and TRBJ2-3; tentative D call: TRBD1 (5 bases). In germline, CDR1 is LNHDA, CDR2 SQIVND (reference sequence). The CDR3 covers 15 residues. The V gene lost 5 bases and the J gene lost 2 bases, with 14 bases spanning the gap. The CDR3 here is CASSPWEGHTDTQYF. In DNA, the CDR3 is TGTGCCAGTAGTCCATGGGAAGGACACACAGATACGCAGTATTTT.

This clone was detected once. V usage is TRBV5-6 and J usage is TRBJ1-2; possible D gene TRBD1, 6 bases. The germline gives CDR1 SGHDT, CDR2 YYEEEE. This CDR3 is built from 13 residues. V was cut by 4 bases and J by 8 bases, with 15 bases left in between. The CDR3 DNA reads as TGTGCCAGCAGCCCGGACAGCCTTGGGGGCTACACCTTC. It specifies CASSPDSLGGYTF.

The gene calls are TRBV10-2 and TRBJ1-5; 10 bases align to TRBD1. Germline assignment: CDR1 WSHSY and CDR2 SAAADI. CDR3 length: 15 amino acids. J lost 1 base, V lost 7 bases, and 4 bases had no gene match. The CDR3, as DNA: TGCGCCAGCAAGATGGACAGGGGGAGCAATCAGCCCCAGCATTTT. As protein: CASKMDRGSNQPQHF.

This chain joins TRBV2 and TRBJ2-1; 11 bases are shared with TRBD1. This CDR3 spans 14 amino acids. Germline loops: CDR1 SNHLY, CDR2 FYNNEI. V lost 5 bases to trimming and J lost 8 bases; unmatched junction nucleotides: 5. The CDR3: CASSTGQGAHEQFF. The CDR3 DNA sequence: TGTGCCAGCAGTACAGGACAGGGGGCGCATGAGCAGTTCTTC.

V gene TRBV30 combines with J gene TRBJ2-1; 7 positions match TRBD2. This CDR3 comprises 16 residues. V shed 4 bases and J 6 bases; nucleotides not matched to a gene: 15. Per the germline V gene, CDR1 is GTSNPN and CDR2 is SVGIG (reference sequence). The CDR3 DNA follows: TGTGCCTGGACCCCACGAGCGCCGGGGGGACCCAATGAGCAGTTCTTC. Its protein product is CAWTPRAPGGPNEQFF.

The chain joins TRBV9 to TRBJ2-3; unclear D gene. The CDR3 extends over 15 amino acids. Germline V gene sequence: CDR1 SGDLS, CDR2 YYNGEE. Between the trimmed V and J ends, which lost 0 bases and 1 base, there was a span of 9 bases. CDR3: CASSVEVGGTDTQYF. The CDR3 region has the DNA TGTGCCAGCAGCGTAGAAGTAGGAGGCACAGATACGCAGTATTTT.

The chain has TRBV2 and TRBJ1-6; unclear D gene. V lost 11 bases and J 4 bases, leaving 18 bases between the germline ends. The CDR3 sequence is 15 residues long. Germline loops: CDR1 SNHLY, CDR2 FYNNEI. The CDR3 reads CAPKPNGIYNSPLHF. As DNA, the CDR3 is TGTGCCCCTAAGCCAAACGGGATATATAATTCACCCCTCCACTTT. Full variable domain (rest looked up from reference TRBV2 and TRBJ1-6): EPEVTQTPSHQVTQMGQEVILRCVPISNHLYFYWYRQILGQKVEFLVSFYNNEISEKSEIFDDQFSVERPDGSNFTLKIRSTKLEDSAMYFCAPKPNGIYNSPLHFGNGTRLTVT.

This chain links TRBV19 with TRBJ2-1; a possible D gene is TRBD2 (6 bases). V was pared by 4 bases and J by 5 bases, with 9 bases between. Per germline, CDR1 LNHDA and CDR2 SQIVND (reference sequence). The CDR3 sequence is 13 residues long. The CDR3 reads CASSSAGHNEQFF. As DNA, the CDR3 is TGTGCCAGTAGTAGTGCGGGGCACAATGAGCAGTTCTTC.

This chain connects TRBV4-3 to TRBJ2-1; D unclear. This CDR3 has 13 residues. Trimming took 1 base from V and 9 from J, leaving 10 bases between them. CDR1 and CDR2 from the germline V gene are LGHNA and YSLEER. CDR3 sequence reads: CASSQVSLSEQFF. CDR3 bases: TGCGCCAGCAGCCAAGTATCACTAAGTGAGCAGTTCTTC.

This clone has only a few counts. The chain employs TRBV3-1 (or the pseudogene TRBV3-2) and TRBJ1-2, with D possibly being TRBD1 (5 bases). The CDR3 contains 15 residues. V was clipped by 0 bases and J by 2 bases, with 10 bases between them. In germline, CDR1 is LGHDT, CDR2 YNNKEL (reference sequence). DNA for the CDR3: TGTGCCAGCAGCCAAGATAGTAAGGGGAACTATGGCTACACCTTC. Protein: CASSQDSKGNYGYTF.

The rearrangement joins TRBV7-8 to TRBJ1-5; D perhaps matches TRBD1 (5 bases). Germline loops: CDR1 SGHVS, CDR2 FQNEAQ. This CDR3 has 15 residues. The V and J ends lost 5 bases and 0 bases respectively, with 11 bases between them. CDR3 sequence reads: CASSPQGYSNQPQHF. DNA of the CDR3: TGTGCCAGCAGCCCTCAGGGCTATAGCAATCAGCCCCAGCATTTT.